This T cell receptor beta chain was identified during a study of T cells in Graves' hyperthyroidism and ophthalmopathy. Points from the study as a whole: Blood also carried most thyroid clonotypes expanded above 0.001.

The TCR beta CDR3 regions underwent amplification using RNA transcripts as the source. The TCR CDR3 first-round RT-PCR relied on the HTBI primer set. TCRdb reanalysed the multiplex PCR reads using MiXCR and keeps one entry per CDR3 protein. The profile shows around 490,000 distinct CDR3 sequences, less than 20% of them singletons. This CDR3 has 16 residues. Trimming took 5 bases from V and 0 from J; bases not matched to a gene: 6. CDR1 is SEHNR and CDR2 is FQNEAQ in the germline V gene (reference sequence). The sample holds a few counts of this clonotype. The target antigen is unknown. The material sequenced was blood. The TCR sequence derives from a man aged 35 to 55 with Graves' ophthalmopathy. The chain couples TRBV7-9 to TRBJ2-1; TRBD2 matches 8 bases. CDR3 loop: CASSPWRGDSYNEQFF. As DNA, the CDR3 is TGTGCCAGCAGCCCCTGGCGGGGGGACTCCTACAATGAGCAGTTCTTC.